The rows below give T cell receptor beta chains drawn from one sample of a study of blood T cell repertoires in COVID-19. Assay used: immunoSEQ multiplex PCR; TCRdb lists only in-frame clones, some missing. The table records tens of thousands of clones, around 83% of them present only once. Sequencing was done on a sample of peripheral blood. The receptors were gathered from a man aged 45-60 years with active COVID-19. Both conserved end residues are part of each CDR3. The D gene is left open where the match is weak. Rows may omit the clone size; those that give it use once, few, many or a size class.

TRBV5-1	TRBJ2-2	NA	NA	TGCGCCAGCAGCTTGGGAAGTCGGGACACCGGGGAGCTGTTTTTT	CASSLGSRDTGELFF
TRBV11-2	TRBJ2-1	NA	NA	TGTGCCAGCAGCTTAGCCCGTAGCAGTACCTACAATGAGCAGTTCTTC	CASSLARSSTYNEQFF
TRBV2	TRBJ1-1	TRBD1	NA	TGTGCCAGCAGGAAGGAAGGGGGCCTGACTGAAGCTTTCTTT	CASRKEGGLTEAFF
TRBV10-3	TRBJ2-1	NA	few	TGTGCCATCAGTGGAAGCGAGCCGGGGTTCAATGAGCAGTTCTTC	CAISGSEPGFNEQFF
TRBV5-1	TRBJ1-2	TRBD1	NA	TGCGCCAGCAGCTCGAGACAGGGGGCTAACTATGGCTACACCTTC	CASSSRQGANYGYTF
TRBV11-3	TRBJ1-1	NA	NA	TGTGCCAGCAGCTCCGGACAGACCACCAAAGCTTTCTTT	CASSSGQTTKAFF
TRBV3-1/TRBV3-2	TRBJ1-6	NA	NA	TGTGCCAGCAGCCTCGGGGGACCGAGCTCCTATAATTCACCCCTCCACTTT	CASSLGGPSSYNSPLHF
TRBV9	TRBJ1-3	NA	NA	TGTGCCAGCAGTGTGGGCCCCTCTGGAAACACCATATATTTT	CASSVGPSGNTIYF
TRBV2	TRBJ1-1	NA	NA	TGTGCCAGCAGTGAACAACTGCCGAACACTGAAGCTTTCTTT	CASSEQLPNTEAFF
TRBV6-5	TRBJ2-5	TRBD2	NA	TGTGCCAGCAGTTTGACTAGCGCGGTAAAGACCCAGTACTTC	CASSLTSAVKTQYF
TRBV3-1/TRBV3-2	TRBJ1-5	TRBD1	NA	TGTGCCAGCAGCCTTCGACAGGGGGGAGATCAGCCCCAGCATTTT	CASSLRQGGDQPQHF
TRBV24-1	TRBJ2-3	TRBD1	NA	TGTGCCACCAGCGGGACAGGGTTGTACGCAGATACGCAGTATTTT	CATSGTGLYADTQYF
TRBV7-9	TRBJ2-2	NA	few	TGTGCCAGCAGCTCCCGACAGGTTGCCGGGGAGCTGTTTTTT	CASSSRQVAGELFF
TRBV3-1/TRBV3-2	TRBJ2-1	TRBD2	NA	TGTGCCAGCAGCCCGAACGTAGCGGGAATCAATGAGCAGTTCTTC	CASSPNVAGINEQFF
TRBV2	TRBJ2-5	TRBD2	NA	TGTGCCAGCAGTGAAGGGACGGGGGGGGAGACCCAGTACTTC	CASSEGTGGETQYF
TRBV5-6	TRBJ2-5	NA	NA	TGTGCCAGCAGCTTTAGACAGGGAGGAGGAGACTTC	CASSFRQGGGDF
TRBV2	TRBJ1-5	TRBD1	NA	TGTGCCAGCGGGACAGACAGGGGGAATCAGCCCCAGCATTTT	CASGTDRGNQPQHF
TRBV3-1/TRBV3-2	TRBJ1-2	NA	NA	TGTGCCAGCAGCCAAGACATCCCCGGGTACGGCTACACCTTC	CASSQDIPGYGYTF
TRBV9	TRBJ1-4	NA	few	TGTGCCAGCAGCGCGAACTTAGGGGGTGAAAAACTGTTTTTT	CASSANLGGEKLFF
TRBV5-6	TRBJ2-3	NA	NA	TGTGCCAGCAGCGCCTCCCACTCTGGTGTGTTCACAGATACGCAGTATTTT	CASSASHSGVFTDTQYF
TRBV2	TRBJ2-1	TRBD1	NA	TGTGCCAGCAGACCGGGACAGGGGTTACATGAGCAGTTCTTC	CASRPGQGLHEQFF
TRBV10-3	TRBJ1-1	TRBD1	NA	TGTGCCATTTCCGGGACAGGGACCACTGAAGCTTTCTTT	CAISGTGTTEAFF